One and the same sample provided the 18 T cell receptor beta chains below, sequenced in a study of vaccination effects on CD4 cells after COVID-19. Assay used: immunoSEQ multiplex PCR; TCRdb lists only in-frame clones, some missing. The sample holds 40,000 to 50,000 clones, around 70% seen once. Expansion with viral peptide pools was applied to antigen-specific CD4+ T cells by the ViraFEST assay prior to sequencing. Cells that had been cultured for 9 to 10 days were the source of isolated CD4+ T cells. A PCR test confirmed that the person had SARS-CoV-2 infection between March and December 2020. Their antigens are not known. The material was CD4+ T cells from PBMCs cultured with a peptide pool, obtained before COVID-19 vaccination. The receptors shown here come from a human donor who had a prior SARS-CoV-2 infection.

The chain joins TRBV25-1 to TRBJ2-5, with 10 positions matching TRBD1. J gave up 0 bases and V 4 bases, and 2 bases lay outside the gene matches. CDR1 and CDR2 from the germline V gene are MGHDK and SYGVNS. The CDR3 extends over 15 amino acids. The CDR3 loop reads CASSGTGGYQETQYF. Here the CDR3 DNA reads TGTGCCAGCAGTGGGACAGGGGGGTACCAAGAGACCCAGTACTTC.

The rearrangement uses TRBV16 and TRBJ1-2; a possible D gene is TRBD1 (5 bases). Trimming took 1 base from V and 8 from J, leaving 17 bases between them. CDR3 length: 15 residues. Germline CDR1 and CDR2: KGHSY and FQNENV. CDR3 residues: CASSQFRDGARGYTF. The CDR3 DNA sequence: TGTGCCAGCAGCCAATTCAGGGACGGTGCGCGCGGCTACACCTTC.

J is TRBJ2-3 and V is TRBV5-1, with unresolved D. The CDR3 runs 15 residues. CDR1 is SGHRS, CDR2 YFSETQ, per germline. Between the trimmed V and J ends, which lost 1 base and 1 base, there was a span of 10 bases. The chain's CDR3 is CASSLSGLGTDTQYF. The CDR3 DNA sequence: TGCGCCAGCAGCTTGTCTGGCCTTGGCACAGATACGCAGTATTTT.

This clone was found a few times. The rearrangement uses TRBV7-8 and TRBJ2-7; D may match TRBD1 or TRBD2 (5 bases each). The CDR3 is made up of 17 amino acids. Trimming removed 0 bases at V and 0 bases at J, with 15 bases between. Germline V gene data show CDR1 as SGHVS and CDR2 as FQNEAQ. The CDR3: CASSLARGGGSSYEQYF. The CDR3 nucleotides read TGTGCCAGCAGCTTAGCGCGCGGTGGGGGTAGCTCCTACGAGCAGTACTTC.

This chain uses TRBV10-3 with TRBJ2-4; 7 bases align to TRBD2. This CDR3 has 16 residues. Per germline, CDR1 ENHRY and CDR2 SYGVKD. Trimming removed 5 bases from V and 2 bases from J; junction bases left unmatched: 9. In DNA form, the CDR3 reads TGTGCCATCAGTTCAACAGCGGGGATGTCCAAAAACATTCAGTACTTC. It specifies CAISSTAGMSKNIQYF.

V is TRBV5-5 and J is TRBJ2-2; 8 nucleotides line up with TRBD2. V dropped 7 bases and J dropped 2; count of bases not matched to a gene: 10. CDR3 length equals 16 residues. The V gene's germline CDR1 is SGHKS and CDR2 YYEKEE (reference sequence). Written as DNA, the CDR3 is TGTGCCAGCTCGAGTAGCGGGAAACCAAACACCGGGGAGCTGTTTTTT. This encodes CASSSSGKPNTGELFF.

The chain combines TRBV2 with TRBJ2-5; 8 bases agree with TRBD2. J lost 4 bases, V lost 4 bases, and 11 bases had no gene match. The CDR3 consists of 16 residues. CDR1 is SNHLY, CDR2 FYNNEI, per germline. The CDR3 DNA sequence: TGTGCCAGCAGTGTAGTTTGGACTAGCCCCGCAGAGACCCAGTACTTC. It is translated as CASSVVWTSPAETQYF.

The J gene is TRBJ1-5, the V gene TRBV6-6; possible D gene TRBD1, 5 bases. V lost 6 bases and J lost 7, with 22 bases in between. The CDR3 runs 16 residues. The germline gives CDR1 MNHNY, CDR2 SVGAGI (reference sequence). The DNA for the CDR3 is TGTGCCAGCAGAAATCGTGTGTTTGGGGGAGGGCAGCCCCAGCATTTT. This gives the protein CASRNRVFGGGQPQHF.

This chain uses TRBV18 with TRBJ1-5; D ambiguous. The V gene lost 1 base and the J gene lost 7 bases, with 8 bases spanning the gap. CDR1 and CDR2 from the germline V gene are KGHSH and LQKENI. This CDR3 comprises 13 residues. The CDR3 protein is CASSPQRRQPQHF. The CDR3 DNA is TGTGCCAGCTCACCACAGAGGAGACAGCCCCAGCATTTT.

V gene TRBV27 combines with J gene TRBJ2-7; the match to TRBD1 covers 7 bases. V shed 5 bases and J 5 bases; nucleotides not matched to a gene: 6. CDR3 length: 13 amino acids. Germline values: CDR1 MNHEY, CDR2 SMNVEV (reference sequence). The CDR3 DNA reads TGTGCCAGCAGTATCAGACAGGGACACGAGCAGTACTTC. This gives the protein CASSIRQGHEQYF.

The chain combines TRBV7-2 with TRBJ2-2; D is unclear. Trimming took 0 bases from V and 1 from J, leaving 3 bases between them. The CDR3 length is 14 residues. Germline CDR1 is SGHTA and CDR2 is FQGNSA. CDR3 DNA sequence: TGTGCCAGCAGCTTAGCTTTGAACACCGGGGAGCTGTTTTTT. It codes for CASSLALNTGELFF. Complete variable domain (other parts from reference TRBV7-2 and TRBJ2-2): GAGVSQSPSNKVTEKGKDVELRCDPISGHTALYWYRQSLGQGLEFLIYFQGNSAPDKSGLPSDRFSAERTGGSVSTLTIQRTQQEDSAVYLCASSLALNTGELFFGEGSRLTVL.

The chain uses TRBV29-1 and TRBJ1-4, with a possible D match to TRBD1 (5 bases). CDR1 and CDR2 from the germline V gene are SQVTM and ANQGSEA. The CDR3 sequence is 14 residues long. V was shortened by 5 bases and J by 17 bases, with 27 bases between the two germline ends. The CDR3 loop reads CSVSGGKPGPGEFF. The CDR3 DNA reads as TGCAGCGTTTCGGGGGGGAAACCGGGCCCCGGAGAATTTTTT. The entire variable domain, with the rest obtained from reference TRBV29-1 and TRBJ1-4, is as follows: SAVISQKPSRDICQRGTSLTIQCQVDSQVTMMFWYRQQPGQSLTLIATANQGSEATYESGFVIDKFPISRPNLTFSTLTVSNMSPEDSSIYLCSVSGGKPGPGEFFGSGTQLSVL.

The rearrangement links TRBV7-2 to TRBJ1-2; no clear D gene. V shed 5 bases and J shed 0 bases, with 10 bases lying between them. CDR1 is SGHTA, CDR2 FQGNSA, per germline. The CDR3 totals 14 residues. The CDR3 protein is CASSVGYANYGYTF. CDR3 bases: TGTGCCAGCAGCGTCGGTTACGCTAACTATGGCTACACCTTC.

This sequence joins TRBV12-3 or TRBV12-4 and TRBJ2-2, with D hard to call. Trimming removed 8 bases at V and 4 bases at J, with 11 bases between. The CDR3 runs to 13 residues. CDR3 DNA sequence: TGTGCCAGCCAACCCAGGAGCACCGGGGAGCTGTTTTTT. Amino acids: CASQPRSTGELFF.

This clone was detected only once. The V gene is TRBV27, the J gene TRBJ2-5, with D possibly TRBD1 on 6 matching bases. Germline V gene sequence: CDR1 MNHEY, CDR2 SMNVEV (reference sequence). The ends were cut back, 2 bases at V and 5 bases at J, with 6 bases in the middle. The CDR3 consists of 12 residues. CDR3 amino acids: CASSLTGETQYF. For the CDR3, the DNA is TGTGCCAGCAGTTTAACAGGGGAGACCCAGTACTTC.

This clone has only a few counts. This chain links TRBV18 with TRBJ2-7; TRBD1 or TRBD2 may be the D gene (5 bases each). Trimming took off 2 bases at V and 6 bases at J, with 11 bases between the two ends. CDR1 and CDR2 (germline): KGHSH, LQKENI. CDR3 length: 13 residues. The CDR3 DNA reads TGTGCCAGCTCACCATTTGGGGGAGTCGAGCAGTACTTC. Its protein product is CASSPFGGVEQYF. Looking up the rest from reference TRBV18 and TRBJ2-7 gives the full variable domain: NAGVMQNPRHLVRRRGQEARLRCSPMKGHSHVYWYRQLPEEGLKFMVYLQKENIIDESGMPKERFSAEFPKEGPSILRIQQVVRGDSAAYFCASSPFGGVEQYFGPGTRLTVT.

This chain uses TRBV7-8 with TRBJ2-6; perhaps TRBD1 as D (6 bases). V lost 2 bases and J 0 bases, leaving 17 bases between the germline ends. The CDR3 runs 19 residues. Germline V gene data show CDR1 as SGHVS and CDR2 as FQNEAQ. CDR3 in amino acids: CASSLRLAGVYSGANVLTF. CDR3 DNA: TGTGCCAGCAGCTTACGGCTCGCAGGGGTATACTCTGGGGCCAACGTCCTGACTTTC.

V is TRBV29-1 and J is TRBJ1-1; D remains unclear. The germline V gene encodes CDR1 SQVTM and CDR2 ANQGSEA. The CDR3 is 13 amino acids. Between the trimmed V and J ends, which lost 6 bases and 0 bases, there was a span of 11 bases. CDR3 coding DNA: TGCAGCGTCCTCAGGCCTCTGAACACTGAAGCTTTCTTT. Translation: CSVLRPLNTEAFF.